The text below deals with one T cell receptor beta chain. Antigen specificity is unknown. Other DNA sequences of this sample code for an identical CDR3. These data belong to a study of shared clonotypes between healthy human individuals. Study background: The study used three CD4 naive, three CD4 memory, two CD8 naive and one CD8 memory plate per donor. General study findings and limits: All-four-donor shared clonotypes had higher generation probabilities than non-shared clonotypes did. Large sequencing depth failed to make sorted-subset sequencing complete, rarefaction showed. Blood was the sole source, and tissue repertoires probably differ.

Per the germline V gene, CDR1 is LGHNA and CDR2 is YNFKEQ. V dropped 1 base and J dropped 2; count of bases not matched to a gene: 2. The CDR3 covers 14 residues. Using immunoSEQ multiplex PCR, the repertoire was profiled, and TCRdb retains in-frame clones only, with some absent. The sample yields some 2,500,000 clones, less than 95% seen once. The sequence came from a man younger than 35 in good health. Some clones in this sample may be carry-over from other donors' samples. The rearrangement links TRBV4-2 to TRBJ2-7; 7 positions agree with TRBD1. The sequenced material came from naive CD4+ T cells from PBMCs. The subset is: CD45RA+ positively selected. CDR3 sequence (DNA): TGTGCCAGCAGCCAAGGCCAGGGGGCCTACGAGCAGTACTTC. It yields the protein CASSQGQGAYEQYF.